This T cell receptor (beta chain) came from a study of blood T cell repertoires in COVID-19 (dated by TCRdb to 2020 to 2021). Context from the whole study: Collaborator samples came from the United States, Italy and Spain and covered acute and convalescent phases of COVID-19. Subjects who had been exposed to COVID-19, were actively infected with it, or had recovered from it provided the deeply sampled blood TCRbeta repertoires that made up the dataset. HLA class I and class II types, where available, came from metadata supplied by the sample provider rather than from assay-based typing. The sample metadata nearly always contained a de-identified subject ID, COVID-19 status, age in years and sex. The material from the prospective study consisted of cDNA or gDNA derived from T cells, B-cell-depleted T cells, or PBMCs. A freely available public database, intended as a resource for researchers studying the immune response to SARS-CoV-2, is where the repertoires were released. The samples were drawn from two sources: the first 160 participants of the ongoing ImmuneRACE study, and 1,200 or so subjects contributed by 6 global collaborators. The paper as a whole reports these results and caveats: Clinical and demographic metadata were provided uncurated, with the amount varying by source and participant.

As regards this clone: Its antigen specificity is not known. One base away there is no much larger clone; base qualities are not given.

TCRbeta CDR3 regions were amplified from genomic DNA using the immunoSEQ Assay, a bias-controlled multiplex PCR. The source study handled its data this way. The number of nucleated cells in each sample was estimated from the amplification of reference gene primers within the assay. To quantify the absolute abundance of each unique TCRbeta CDR3 rearrangement, sequence reads were collapsed and filtered. For each sample, productive Simpson clonality was calculated as the square root of Simpson's diversity index over productive rearrangements. TCRdb retrieved this table from immuneACCESS and kept in-frame rearrangements only. Not all clones are present; in checked studies, unresolved V genes account for under half, and no reason is known for the remainder. That table is the source of V, J and clone size, and D and trimming were worked out from the DNA. The sample profile shows 130,000 or so clones; more than 70% of them were found once. The ten largest make up over 1.5% of the sample.

Whole blood was collected in K2EDTA tubes by collaborating institutions according to the institutions' own protocols. For TCRbeta analysis, collaborators shipped samples as frozen whole blood, isolated PBMCs, or DNA extracted from either of those sample types. The clonotype was recovered from a human donor in a cohort sampled during active COVID-19. The source material was peripheral blood.

The CDR3 here reads CASNGYRTTNEQFF. The DNA is TGTGCCAGCAACGGTTATAGGACTACGAATGAGCAGTTCTTC. The chain is encoded by TRBV2 joined to TRBJ2-1; tentative D gene TRBD2, with 6 bases matching. Per the germline V gene, SNHLY is the CDR1 and FYNNEI is the CDR2. The CDR3 covers 14 residues, taking in both the cysteine and the phenylalanine. Only the CDR3 part of the read is kept: 42 bases, read in frame from the first base. A distance of 17 bases separates the germline ends of V and J, which lose 7 bases and 7 bases respectively. With the rest looked up from the reference TRBV2 and TRBJ2-1 genes rather than sequenced, the full variable domain is EPEVTQTPSHQVTQMGQEVILRCVPISNHLYFYWYRQILGQKVEFLVSFYNNEISEKSEIFDDQFSVERPDGSNFTLKIRSTKLEDSAMYFCASNGYRTTNEQFFGPGTRLTVL.